One TCR beta chain is described in this entry. This specimen comes from a study of blood T cell repertoires in COVID-19. As originally analysed: For nucleated cells, counts were estimated from reference gene primer amplification. The table came from immunoSEQ multiplex PCR; TCRdb's copy has only in-frame clones and leaves some out. V, J and clone size were drawn from that table, and D and trimming were deduced from the DNA. The profile shows roughly 92,000 clones, 70% to 90% of them singletons. CDR3 length: 15 residues. With 5 bases removed from V and 6 bases from J, the gap between germline ends came to 17 bases. Germline V gives CDR1 MDHEN, CDR2 SYDVKM.

Sample: peripheral blood. This TCR was recovered from a human donor with acute or convalescent COVID-19. The donor label of this sample is uncertain. The chain combines TRBV28 with TRBJ1-5; D might be TRBD1 (5 bases). The DNA for the CDR3 is TGTGCCAGCAGTACGCCTGGGGGGGGTTTTCAGCCCCAGCATTTT. This gives the protein CASSTPGGGFQPQHF.